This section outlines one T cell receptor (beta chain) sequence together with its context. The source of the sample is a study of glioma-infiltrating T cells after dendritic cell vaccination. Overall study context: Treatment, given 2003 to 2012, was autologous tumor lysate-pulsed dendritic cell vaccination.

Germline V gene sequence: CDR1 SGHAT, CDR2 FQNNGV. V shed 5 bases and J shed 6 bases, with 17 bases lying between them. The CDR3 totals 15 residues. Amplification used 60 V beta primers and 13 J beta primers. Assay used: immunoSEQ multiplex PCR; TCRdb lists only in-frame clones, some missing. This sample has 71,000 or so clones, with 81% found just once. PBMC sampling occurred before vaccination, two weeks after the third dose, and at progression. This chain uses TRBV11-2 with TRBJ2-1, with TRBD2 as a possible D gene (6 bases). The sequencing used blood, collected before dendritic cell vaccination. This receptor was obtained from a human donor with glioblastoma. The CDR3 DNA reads TGTGCCAGCAGCCGACCGGGGACTCCCATCAATGAGCAGTTCTTC. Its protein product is CASSRPGTPINEQFF.